This T cell receptor (beta chain) was captured by sequencing in a study of cytomegalovirus exposure and HLA in healthy donors. Whole-study results and caveats: The classifier was said to identify cytomegalovirus status with high specificity and sensitivity. Earlier analysis looked at TCR beta V segments, and most were productive about 87% or about 30% of the time. Researchers reported from a later analysis that most CMV-associated TCR beta chains appeared HLA-restricted. The authors listed 150 to 200 TCR beta chains as cytomegalovirus-associated.

Concerning this clone: Antigen specificity is unknown.

The ends lost 5 bases at V and 8 bases at J; junction bases unmatched: 9. This CDR3 spans 14 amino acids. Germline CDR1 is MNHEY and CDR2 is SMNVEV (reference sequence). 60 Vbeta and 13 Jbeta primers were used in PCR. Only in-frame clones appear in the TCRdb table, and some are missing; sequencing was by immunoSEQ multiplex PCR. This table has over 150,000 clones, just under 80% appearing once. The receptor was derived from a woman aged 50 to 60 in good health and CMV-seronegative. Sequencing input: PBMCs. The chain recombines TRBV27 with TRBJ2-1; 7 bases are shared with TRBD1. The CDR3 coding sequence is TGTGCCAGCAGTCCCACAGGGGACCGGGATGAGCAGTTCTTC. Translated, it gives CASSPTGDRDEQFF.